This record looks at one T cell receptor beta chain sequence and its context. V was trimmed by 2 bases and J by 2 bases, leaving 6 bases between them. This CDR3 spans 14 amino acids. Per germline, CDR1 KGHDR and CDR2 SFDVKD. This record comes from a study of blood T cell repertoires in COVID-19. Study at large: The United States, Italy and Spain provided the acute and convalescent COVID-19 samples. From T cells, B-cell-depleted T cells, or PBMCs came the material, which was cDNA or gDNA.

Original data processing: Estimation of nucleated cell counts relied on the amplification of reference gene primers. Clones were sequenced by immunoSEQ multiplex PCR, and TCRdb holds only the in-frame ones, with some missing. V, J and clone size reflect that table, while D and trimming were determined from the DNA. The sample comprises 25,000 to 35,000 clones, 68% of which are singletons, and around 16% rests with the top ten. Sequenced: peripheral blood. The sequence was collected from a human donor in a cohort sampled during active COVID-19. This chain links TRBV24-1 with TRBJ1-3; D possibly corresponds to TRBD1 (5 bases). The CDR3 region is CATSDSRAGNTIYF. The CDR3 DNA reads TGTGCCACCAGTGATTCCAGGGCTGGAAACACCATATATTTT.